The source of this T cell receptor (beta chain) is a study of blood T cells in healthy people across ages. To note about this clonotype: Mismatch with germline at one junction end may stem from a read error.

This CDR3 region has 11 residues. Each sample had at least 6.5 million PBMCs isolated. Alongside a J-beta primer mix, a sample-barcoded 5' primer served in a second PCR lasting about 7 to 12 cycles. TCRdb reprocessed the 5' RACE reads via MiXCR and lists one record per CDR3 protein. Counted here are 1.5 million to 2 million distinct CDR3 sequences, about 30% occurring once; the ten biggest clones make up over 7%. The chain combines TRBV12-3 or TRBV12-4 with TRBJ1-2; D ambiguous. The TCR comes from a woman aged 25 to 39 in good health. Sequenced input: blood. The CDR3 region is CATRTAYDYTF. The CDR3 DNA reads TGTGCCACCAGGACGGCTTATGACTACACCTTC.